This T cell receptor (beta chain) was sequenced for a study of blood T cell repertoires in COVID-19. With 3 bases removed from V and 3 bases from J, the gap between germline ends came to 9 bases. The germline V gene encodes CDR1 MNHEY and CDR2 SMNVEV (reference sequence). The CDR3 has 14 residues. Per the study methods: Using reference gene primer amplification, nucleated cell counts were estimated. Produced via immunoSEQ multiplex PCR; TCRdb's table is partial and in-frame only. V and J calls and clone size are given by that table; D and trimming were obtained from the DNA. Among some 300,000 clones, nearly 90% were seen once, and the ten largest hold around 1%.

The rearrangement joins TRBV27 to TRBJ2-1; a weak D match, TRBD2 (7 bases). Material for sequencing was PBMCs or T cells enriched from blood (not recorded which). This clonotype originated in a woman in her 30s who had recovered from COVID-19. CDR3 DNA sequence: TGTGCCAGCAGTTTGGGGGGGCACTACAATGAGCAGTTCTTC. Its translation is CASSLGGHYNEQFF.